Given below is one T cell receptor beta chain in context. Recovered Cohort 3 donors showed two negative PCRs, clearance, or symptom resolution. This table comes from immunoSEQ multiplex PCR, and its TCRdb copy is limited to in-frame clones, with some not included. The sample carries 250,000 or so clones, about 89% recorded once. The data derive from a study of blood T cell repertoires in COVID-19. The TCR originated in a middle-aged man who had recovered from COVID-19. Sequenced input: PBMCs or T cells enriched from blood (not recorded which).

CDR3 region: CASKDPPGQGYNEQFF. DNA for the CDR3: TGTGCCAGCAAGGATCCGCCGGGACAGGGATACAATGAGCAGTTCTTC. The chain carries TRBV9 and TRBJ2-1; 9 bases line up with TRBD1. The J segment lost 4 bases and the V segment lost 6 bases, leaving 11 bases of the junction unmatched. Looked up from germline, CDR1 is SGDLS and CDR2 is YYNGEE. The CDR3 has 16 amino acids.